The subject of this entry is one TCR beta chain. Its antigen is still unknown. HIV-negative, healthy adults without recent acute infections or vaccinations were the donors. TCRdb's copy holds only in-frame clones and misses some; the assay was immunoSEQ multiplex PCR. The sample carries some 1,400,000 clones, around 97% recorded once. The data belong to a study of shared clonotypes between healthy human individuals. Study conclusions and caveats: The study found 4.5% to 6% of naive CD4 clonotypes shared across a few donors. Sequencing depth was expected to influence donor clonotype sharing. Among non-shared clonotypes, generation probabilities were lower than among those shared by all four donors.

This TCR came from a man aged 25 to 40 in good health. The sample consisted of naive CD4+ T cells sorted from blood. Subset here: CD45RA+ positively selected.

CDR3 amino acids: CASNQEGTQNTEAFF. DNA for the CDR3: TGTGCCAGCAACCAAGAAGGGACACAGAACACTGAAGCTTTCTTT. The chain uses TRBV11-2 and TRBJ1-1; TRBD1 is a possible D gene (6 bases). CDR1 is SGHAT and CDR2 is FQNNGV in the germline V gene. Deletions cut 7 bases from V and 1 base from J, with 16 bases between. The length of the CDR3 is 15 residues.